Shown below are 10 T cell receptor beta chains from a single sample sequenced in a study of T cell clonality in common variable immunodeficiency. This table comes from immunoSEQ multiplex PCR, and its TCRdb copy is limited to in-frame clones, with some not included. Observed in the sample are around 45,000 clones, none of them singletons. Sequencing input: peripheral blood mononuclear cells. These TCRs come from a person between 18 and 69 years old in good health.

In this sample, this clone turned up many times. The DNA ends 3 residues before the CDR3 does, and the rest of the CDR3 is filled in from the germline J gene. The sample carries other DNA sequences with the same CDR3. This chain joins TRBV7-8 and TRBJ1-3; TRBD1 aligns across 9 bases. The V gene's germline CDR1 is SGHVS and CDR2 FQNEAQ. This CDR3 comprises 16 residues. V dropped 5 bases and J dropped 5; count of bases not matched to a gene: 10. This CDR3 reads CASSRIGTGSRNTIYF. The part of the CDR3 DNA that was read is TGTGCCAGCAGCAGAATCGGGACAGGGTCTCGAAACACC.

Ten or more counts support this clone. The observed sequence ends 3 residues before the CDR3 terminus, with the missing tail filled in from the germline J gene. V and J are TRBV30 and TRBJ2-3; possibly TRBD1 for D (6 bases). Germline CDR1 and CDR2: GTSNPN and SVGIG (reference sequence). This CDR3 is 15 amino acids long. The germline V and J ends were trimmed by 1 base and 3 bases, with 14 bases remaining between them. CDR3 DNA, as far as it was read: TGTGCCTGGAGTGAGGGCAGGGGAGTAACAGATACG. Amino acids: CAWSEGRGVTDT. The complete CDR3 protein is CAWSEGRGVTDTQYF.

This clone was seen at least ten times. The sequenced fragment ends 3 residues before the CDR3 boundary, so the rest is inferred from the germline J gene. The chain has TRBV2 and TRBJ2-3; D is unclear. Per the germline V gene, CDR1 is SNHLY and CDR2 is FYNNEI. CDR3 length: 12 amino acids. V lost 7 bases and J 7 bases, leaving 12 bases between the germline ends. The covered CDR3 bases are TGTGCCAGCACGGCTACTATTTATACG. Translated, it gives CASTATIYT. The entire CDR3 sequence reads CASTATIYTQYF.

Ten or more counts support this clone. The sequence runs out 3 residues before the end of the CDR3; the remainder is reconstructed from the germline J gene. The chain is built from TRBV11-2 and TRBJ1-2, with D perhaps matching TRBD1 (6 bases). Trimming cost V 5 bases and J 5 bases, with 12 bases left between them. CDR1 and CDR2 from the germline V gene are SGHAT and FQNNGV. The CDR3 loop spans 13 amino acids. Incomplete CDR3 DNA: TGTGCCAGCAGCAGAGACAGGTTTTATGGC. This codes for CASSRDRFYG. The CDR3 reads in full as CASSRDRFYGYTF.

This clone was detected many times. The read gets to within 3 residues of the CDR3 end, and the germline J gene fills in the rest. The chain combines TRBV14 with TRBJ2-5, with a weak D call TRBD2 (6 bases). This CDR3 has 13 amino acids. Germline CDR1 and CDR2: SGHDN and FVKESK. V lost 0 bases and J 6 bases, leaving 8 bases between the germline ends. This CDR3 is CASSQEGGKTQYF. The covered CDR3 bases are TGTGCCAGCAGCCAAGAGGGGGGAAAGACC.

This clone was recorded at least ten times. The CDR3 bases that were read are TGTGCCAGCAGCTTAACTACACCCTATGGC. Translating it yields CASSLTTPYG. The entire CDR3 protein reads CASSLTTPYGYTF. The J gene is TRBJ1-2, the V gene TRBV7-4; D unresolved. The CDR3 end falls 3 residues outside the read, so it is completed with the germline J gene. There are 13 residues in the CDR3. Between the trimmed V and J ends, which lost 2 bases and 4 bases, there was a span of 8 bases. Germline V gene sequence: CDR1 SGHVT, CDR2 SQSDAQ. The whole variable domain, remainder taken from reference TRBV7-4 and TRBJ1-2, is GAGVSQSPRYKVAKRGRDVALRCDSISGHVTLYWYRQTLGQGSEVLTYSQSDAQRDKSGRPSGRFSAERPERSVSTLKIQRTEQGDSAVYLCASSLTTPYGYTFGSGTRLTVV.

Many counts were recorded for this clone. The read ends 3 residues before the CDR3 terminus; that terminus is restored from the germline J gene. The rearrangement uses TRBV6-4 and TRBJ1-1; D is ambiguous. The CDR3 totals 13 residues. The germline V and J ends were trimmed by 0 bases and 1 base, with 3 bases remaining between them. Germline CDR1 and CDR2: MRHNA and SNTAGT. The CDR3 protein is CASSDSQNTEAFF. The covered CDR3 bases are TGTGCCAGCAGTGACTCCCAGAACACTGAA.

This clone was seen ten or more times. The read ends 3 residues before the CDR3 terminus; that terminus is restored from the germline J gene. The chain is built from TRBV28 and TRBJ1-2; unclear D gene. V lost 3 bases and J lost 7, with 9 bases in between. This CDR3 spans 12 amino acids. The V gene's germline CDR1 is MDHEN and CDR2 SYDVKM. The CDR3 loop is CASSLVSGGYTF. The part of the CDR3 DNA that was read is TGTGCCAGCAGTTTGGTTTCGGGTGGC.

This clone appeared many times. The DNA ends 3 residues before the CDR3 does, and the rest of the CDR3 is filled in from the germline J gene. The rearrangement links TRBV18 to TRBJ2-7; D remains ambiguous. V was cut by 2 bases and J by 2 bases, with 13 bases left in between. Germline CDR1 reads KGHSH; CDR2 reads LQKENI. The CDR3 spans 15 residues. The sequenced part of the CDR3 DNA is TGTGCCAGCTCACCAAGGAGCGATGTCACCTACGAG. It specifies CASSPRSDVTYE. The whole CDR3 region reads CASSPRSDVTYEQYF.

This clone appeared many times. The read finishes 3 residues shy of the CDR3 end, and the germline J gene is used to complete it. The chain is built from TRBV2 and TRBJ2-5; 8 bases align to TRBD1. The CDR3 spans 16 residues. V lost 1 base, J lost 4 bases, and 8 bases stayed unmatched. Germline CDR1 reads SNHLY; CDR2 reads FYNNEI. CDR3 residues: CASSEGGPRGRETQYF. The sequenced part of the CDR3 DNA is TGTGCCAGCAGTGAAGGCGGGCCCAGGGGGCGAGAGACC.